Each of the 8 T cell receptor beta chains below was sequenced from the same sample in a study of blood T cell repertoires in COVID-19. Libraries were prepared by immunoSEQ multiplex PCR; TCRdb keeps only in-frame clonotypes and omits some of them. The sample contains roughly 110,000 clones, more than 70% of which appear only once. The sample was peripheral blood. These receptors all stem from a woman aged 65 to 85 who had recovered from COVID-19.

The V call is TRBV7-2, the J call TRBJ2-2, with TRBD2 matching 7 bases. Germline lookup yields CDR1 SGHTA and CDR2 FQGNSA. V trimming: 3 bases; J trimming: 5 bases; junction bases outside the gene matches: 6. The CDR3 contains 15 residues. In DNA form, the CDR3 reads TGTGCCAGCAGCTTTCGGGGAGGGGTAACCGGGGAGCTGTTTTTT. Protein: CASSFRGGVTGELFF.

The gene calls are TRBV7-9 and TRBJ2-7; maybe TRBD1 (5 bases). Per the germline V gene, CDR1 is SEHNR and CDR2 is FQNEAQ (reference sequence). The CDR3 runs to 16 residues. The V and J ends lost 6 bases and 1 base respectively, with 19 bases between them. CDR3 amino acids: CASSYPPRAESYEQYF. The CDR3 DNA reads TGTGCCAGCAGTTACCCACCCAGGGCGGAGTCCTACGAGCAGTACTTC.

V gene TRBV6-5 combines with J gene TRBJ2-7, with 7 bases lining up with TRBD1. CDR1 MNHEY and CDR2 SVGAGI come from the germline V gene. V gave up 7 bases and J gave up 7 bases; unmatched junction bases: 16. CDR3 size: 15 residues. The CDR3 DNA is TGTGCCAGCAATGTTTGGGCAGGGGGATCGGGTGAGCAGTACTTC. Protein sequence: CASNVWAGGSGEQYF.

The chain has TRBV4-2 and TRBJ1-5, with 8 positions matching TRBD1. The CDR3 is 15 amino acids. Trimming cost V 3 bases and J 4 bases; bases outside gene matches: 5. CDR1 LGHNA and CDR2 YNFKEQ come from the germline V gene. CDR3 in amino acids: CASSQAGTGNQPQHF. Here the CDR3 DNA reads TGTGCCAGCAGCCAGGCCGGGACAGGTAATCAGCCCCAGCATTTT.

V and J are TRBV7-9 and TRBJ2-2; D gene unclear. In germline, CDR1 is SEHNR, CDR2 FQNEAQ (reference sequence). Trimming shortened V by 5 bases and J by 6 bases, and 13 bases separated the two germline ends. This CDR3 has 14 residues. The CDR3 sequence: CASSLRQSSGELFF. CDR3 in DNA: TGTGCCAGCAGCCTCCGCCAGTCGTCCGGGGAGCTGTTTTTT.

The rearrangement uses TRBV7-2 and TRBJ2-7; 8 nucleotides match TRBD1. Unmatched junction bases numbered 5, after V lost 4 bases and J lost 3 bases. The germline gives CDR1 SGHTA, CDR2 FQGNSA. This CDR3 has 14 amino acids. The CDR3 is CASSSDRGVYEQYF. The CDR3 coding sequence is TGTGCCAGCAGCTCAGACAGGGGAGTCTACGAGCAGTACTTC.

This chain connects TRBV7-8 to TRBJ2-3; 11 nucleotides match TRBD1. Germline V gene lookup returns CDR1 SGHVS and CDR2 FQNEAQ. J lost 11 bases, V lost 2 bases, and 12 bases had no gene match. The CDR3 runs 16 residues. As DNA, the CDR3 is TGTGCCAGCAGCTTATACGGGACAGGGGGAAATCTTGGGCAGTATTTT. It codes for CASSLYGTGGNLGQYF.

This chain uses TRBV7-2 with TRBJ2-3; 12 bases fit TRBD2. The ends lost 3 bases at V and 5 bases at J; junction bases unmatched: 12. Germline loops: CDR1 SGHTA, CDR2 FQGNSA. The CDR3 has 18 residues. Written as DNA, the CDR3 is TGTGCCAGCAGCTTTGGGCTAGCGGGAGGGCCGGGGATAGATACGCAGTATTTT. This sequence encodes CASSFGLAGGPGIDTQYF. The complete variable domain, with remaining parts taken from reference TRBV7-2 and TRBJ2-3, reads GAGVSQSPSNKVTEKGKDVELRCDPISGHTALYWYRQSLGQGLEFLIYFQGNSAPDKSGLPSDRFSAERTGGSVSTLTIQRTQQEDSAVYLCASSFGLAGGPGIDTQYFGPGTRLTVL.